This T cell receptor (beta chain) was found in a study of T cells in Graves' hyperthyroidism and ophthalmopathy. TCR beta CDR3 region amplification was performed from RNA transcripts. A set of HTBI primers served as the primers for a first-round RT-PCR of the TCR CDR3. TCRdb itself ran the multiplex PCR reads through MiXCR, one entry per CDR3 protein. The sample shows hundreds of thousands of distinct CDR3 sequences, about 45% of them seen only once. This clonotype has only a few counts. The antigen is unknown. Study-level points and caveats: It was a median around seven months before onset that the model predicted ophthalmopathy. Blood also contained most expanded thyroid clonotypes above 0.001.

Lactation, pregnancy, other autoimmune disease or uncontrolled infection led to exclusion of patients. Clinical symptoms, serum thyroxine, TRAb, thyroid ultrasound and orbital computed tomography informed diagnoses. Germline lookup yields CDR1 MDHEN and CDR2 SYDVKM. The germline V and J ends were trimmed by 5 bases and 5 bases, with 13 bases remaining between them. The CDR3 sequence is 14 residues long. Sequencing was performed on peripheral blood or thyroid tissue (not recorded which). This TCR was sampled from an adult man with Graves' disease, either hyperthyroidism or ophthalmopathy (not recorded which). V gene TRBV28 combines with J gene TRBJ1-5, with a possible D match to TRBD1 (6 bases). The CDR3 DNA reads as TGTGCCAGCAGTCGTCACAGGGAGGATCAGCCCCAGCATTTT. Translation: CASSRHREDQPQHF. Full variable domain (outside the CDR3, taken from reference TRBV28 and TRBJ1-5): DVKVTQSSRYLVKRTGEKVFLECVQDMDHENMFWYRQDPGLGLRLIYFSYDVKMKEKGDIPEGYSVSREKKERFSLILESASTNQTSMYLCASSRHREDQPQHFGDGTRLSIL.